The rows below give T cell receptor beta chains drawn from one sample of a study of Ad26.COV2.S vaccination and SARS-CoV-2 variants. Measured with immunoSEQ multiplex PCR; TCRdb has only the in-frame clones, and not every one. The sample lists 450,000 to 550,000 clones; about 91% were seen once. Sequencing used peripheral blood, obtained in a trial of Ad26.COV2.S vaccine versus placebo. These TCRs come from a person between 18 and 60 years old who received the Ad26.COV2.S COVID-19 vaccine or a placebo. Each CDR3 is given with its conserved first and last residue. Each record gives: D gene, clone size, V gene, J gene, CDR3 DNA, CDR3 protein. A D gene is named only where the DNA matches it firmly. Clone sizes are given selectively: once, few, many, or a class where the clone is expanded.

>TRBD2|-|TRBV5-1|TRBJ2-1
TGCGCCAGCAGCTTTCTGGGACTAGCGGGAGCTATCTACAATGAGCAGTTCTTC
CASSFLGLAGAIYNEQFF
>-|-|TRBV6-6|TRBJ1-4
TGTGCCAGCAGCTTCTCAGATGCAACTAATGAAAAACTGTTTTTT
CASSFSDATNEKLFF
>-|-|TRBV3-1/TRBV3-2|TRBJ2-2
TGTGCCAGCAGCCAGTTGGGGTTTGGCGGGGAGCTGTTTTTT
CASSQLGFGGELFF
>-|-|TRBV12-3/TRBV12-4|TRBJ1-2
TGTGCCAGCGGGTTGTATGGCTACACCTTC
CASGLYGYTF
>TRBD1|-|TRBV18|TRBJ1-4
TGTGCCAGCTCACCTTTACCCGGGACAGGGGATGAAAAACTGTTTTTT
CASSPLPGTGDEKLFF
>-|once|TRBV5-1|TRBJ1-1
TGCGCCAGCAGCCTTCAATTGAACACTGAAGCTTTCTTT
CASSLQLNTEAFF
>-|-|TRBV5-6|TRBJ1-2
TGTGCCAGCAGCGTTCTGGGACACGTCTATGGCTACACCTTC
CASSVLGHVYGYTF
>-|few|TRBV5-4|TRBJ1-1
TGTGCCAGCATTAGCTGGGGGTACGGTGAAGCTTTCTTT
CASISWGYGEAFF
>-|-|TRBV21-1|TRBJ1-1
TGTGCCAGCAGTATCGCGAGGTTTGGCGAAGCTTTCTTT
CASSIARFGEAFF
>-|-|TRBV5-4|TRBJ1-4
TGTGCCAGCAGCTCGGCGACAGACGCTTATGAAAAACTGTTTTTT
CASSSATDAYEKLFF
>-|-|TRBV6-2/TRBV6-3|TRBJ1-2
TGTGCCAGCAGTTACGAGCCTAACTATGGCTACACCTTC
CASSYEPNYGYTF
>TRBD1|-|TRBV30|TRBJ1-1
TGTGCCTGGAGTGTGTCAGGGACAGGGAGGACTGAAGCTTTCTTT
CAWSVSGTGRTEAFF
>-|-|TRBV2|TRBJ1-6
TGTGCGGCCAGGGTATCGGGGTCACCCCTCCACTTT
CAARVSGSPLHF
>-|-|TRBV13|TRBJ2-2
TGTGCCAGCAGCTTCCCAGCGACCACCGGGGAGCTGTTTTTT
CASSFPATTGELFF
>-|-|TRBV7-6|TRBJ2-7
TGTGCCAGCAGCTTCGGTGGGACCGAGCAGTACTTC
CASSFGGTEQYF
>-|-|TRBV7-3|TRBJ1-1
TGTGCCAGCAGCCCGGGAGGAGGGGGTACTGAAGCTTTCTTT
CASSPGGGGTEAFF
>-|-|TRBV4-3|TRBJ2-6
TGCGCCAGCAGCCAAGACCCCGTAGGTAGCCGAGAAATTTTTGCTGGGGCCAACGTCCTGACTTTC
CASSQDPVGSREIFAGANVLTF
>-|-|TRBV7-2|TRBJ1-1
TGTGCCAGCAGCTTAAGGATGAACACTGAAGCTTTCTTT
CASSLRMNTEAFF
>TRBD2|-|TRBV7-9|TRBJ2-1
TGTGCCAGCAGCTTGAATCGGGGGAGGGGCAATGAGCAGTTCTTC
CASSLNRGRGNEQFF
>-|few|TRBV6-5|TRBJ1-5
TGTGCCAGCTCCGACACATACAATCAGCCCCAGCATTTT
CASSDTYNQPQHF
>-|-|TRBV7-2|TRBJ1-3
TGTGCCAGCAGCTTAGGTGTGTTCTCTGGAAACACCATATATTTT
CASSLGVFSGNTIYF
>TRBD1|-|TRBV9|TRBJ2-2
TGTGCCAGCAGCGTCAGGGGGCCGGTAGAAACCGGGGAGCTGTTTTTT
CASSVRGPVETGELFF
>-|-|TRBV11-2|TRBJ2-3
TGTGCCAGCAGCTTATCTTCGGGGGCAGCGATACCCACAGATACGCAGTATTTT
CASSLSSGAAIPTDTQYF
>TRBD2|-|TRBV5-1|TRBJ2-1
TGCGCCAGCAGCTCCGGCGGGGGGCCGTCCAATGAGCAGTTCTTC
CASSSGGGPSNEQFF
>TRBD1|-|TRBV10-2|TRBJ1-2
TGCGCCAGCAGTCCCGACAGGGCGAACGGTGGCTACACCTTC
CASSPDRANGGYTF
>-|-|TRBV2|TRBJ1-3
TGTGCCAGCACAGGGGATGCGGTGGACACCATATATTTT
CASTGDAVDTIYF
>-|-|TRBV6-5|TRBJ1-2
TGTGCCAGCAGTTACAGGCCCAGCACTAACTATGGCTACACCTTC
CASSYRPSTNYGYTF